This T cell receptor (beta chain) was identified during a study of beta chain features in type 1 diabetes. CDR3 length equals 14 residues. The V and J ends lost 7 bases and 2 bases respectively, with 14 bases between them. The germline V gene encodes CDR1 SNHLY and CDR2 FYNNEI. cDNA synthesis used the whole RNA isolate, giving expressed TCRB sequences. Clones were read by immunoSEQ multiplex PCR, and TCRdb kept only the in-frame ones, dropping some. The sample holds under 300,000 clones, 8% seen once. V gene TRBV2 combines with J gene TRBJ1-2; D might be TRBD1 (6 bases). Source material: central memory CD4+ T cells from blood. The clonotype originates from a woman aged 18 to 35 in good health. CDR3 sequence reads: CASTWPGQNYGYTF. CDR3 coding DNA: TGTGCCAGCACGTGGCCAGGACAGAACTATGGCTACACCTTC. The full variable domain, in which reference TRBV2 and TRBJ1-2 provide the parts outside the CDR3, is EPEVTQTPSHQVTQMGQEVILRCVPISNHLYFYWYRQILGQKVEFLVSFYNNEISEKSEIFDDQFSVERPDGSNFTLKIRSTKLEDSAMYFCASTWPGQNYGYTFGSGTRLTVV.